The rows below give T cell receptor beta chains drawn from one sample of a study of blood T cells in healthy people across ages. One entry per CDR3 protein, called by TCRdb with MiXCR from the 5' RACE reads. Of 1.2 million to 1.5 million distinct CDR3 sequences listed, roughly 60% are singletons. Sequencing input: blood. The receptors derive from a man aged 18 to 29 in good health. CDR3s leave out the opening cysteine and the closing phenylalanine or tryptophan.

CDR3 protein | V gene
ATSERGGGVNGQF | TRBV15
SARGGPYNEQF | TRBV20-1
ASSPRPRVPDYGYT | TRBV18
ASSKVTYGVSQPQH | TRBV21-1
ASSLNKDEQY | TRBV25-1
ASEFGGSLTDTQY | TRBV21-1
ASSRQSSDEQF | TRBV27
ASSLGDRANTEAF | TRBV7-6
SARNMFGYGYT | TRBV20-1
ASSQDAAGGNEQF | TRBV4-3
SPIRLAVFFEQY | TRBV29-1
ASSLGPAETQY | TRBV7-7
ASSSGPTNYGYT | TRBV11-2
ASRKSTTDTQY | TRBV5-1
ASSQGRASGGYTDTQY | TRBV4-3
ASSHPGTPSYEQY | TRBV6-2/TRBV6-3
ATSRVNQEDIPLH | TRBV15
SAGHVNTEAF | TRBV20-1
SPHIQGARGYT | TRBV20-1
ASSQDLGTANTGELF | TRBV3-1
AGSRDRWSDTQY | TRBV11-2
SVSGPNEQY | TRBV29-1
ASSQVGGAENYGYT | TRBV4-3
ASSFYGTSPLGEQY | TRBV7-2
ASSQGYREDQPQH | TRBV4-1
ASRLRETEAF | TRBV6-6
ASSRSGGTSYEQY | TRBV7-2
ASRKGLEIGASTDTQY | TRBV7-8
ASSLNSLSQY | TRBV7-2
ASSELAGNEQF | TRBV6-1
ASSGPSGGSPLQY | TRBV25-1
ASSPGLHEQF | TRBV5-1
SVVRGPGDTQY | TRBV29-1